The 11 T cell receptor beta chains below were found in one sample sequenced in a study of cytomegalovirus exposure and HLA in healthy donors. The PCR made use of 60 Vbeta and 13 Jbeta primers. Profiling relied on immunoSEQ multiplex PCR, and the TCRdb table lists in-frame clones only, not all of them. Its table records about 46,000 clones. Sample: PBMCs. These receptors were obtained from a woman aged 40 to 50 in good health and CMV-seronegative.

CDR3 region: CASGVGEERGYTF. In DNA form, the CDR3 reads TGTGCCAGCGGAGTAGGGGAAGAGCGCGGCTACACCTTC. The V gene is TRBV28, the J gene TRBJ1-2, with D possibly matching TRBD1 (5 bases). In germline, CDR1 is MDHEN, CDR2 SYDVKM. The V end was cut by 8 bases, the J end by 8 bases, with 18 bases between. CDR3 length equals 13 residues.

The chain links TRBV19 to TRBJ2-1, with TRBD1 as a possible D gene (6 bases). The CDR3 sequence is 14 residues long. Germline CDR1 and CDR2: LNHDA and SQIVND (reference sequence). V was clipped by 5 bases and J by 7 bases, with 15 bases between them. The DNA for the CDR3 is TGTGCCAGTAGTCCTCAGGACAGCAGTAATGAGCAGTTCTTC. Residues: CASSPQDSSNEQFF.

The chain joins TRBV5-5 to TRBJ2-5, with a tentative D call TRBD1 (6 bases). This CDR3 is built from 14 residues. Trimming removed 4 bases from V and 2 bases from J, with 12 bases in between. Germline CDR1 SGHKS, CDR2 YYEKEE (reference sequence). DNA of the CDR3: TGTGCCAGCAGCGCCCGGGACATACAAGAGACCCAGTACTTC. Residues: CASSARDIQETQYF.

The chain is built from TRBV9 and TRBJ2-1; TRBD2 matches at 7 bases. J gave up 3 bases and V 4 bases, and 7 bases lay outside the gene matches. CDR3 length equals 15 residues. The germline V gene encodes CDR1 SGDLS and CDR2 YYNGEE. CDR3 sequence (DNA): TGTGCCAGCAGCCCCTTGAGCGGGAACTACAATGAGCAGTTCTTC. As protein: CASSPLSGNYNEQFF.

The CDR3 DNA is TGTGCCAGCAGTGAGGCCCAGGGGGGCCAAGAGACCCAGTACTTC. Protein product: CASSEAQGGQETQYF. The chain couples TRBV6-1 to TRBJ2-5; the D gene is possibly TRBD1 (7 bases). From germline, CDR1 is MNHNS and CDR2 SASEGT. There are 15 residues in the CDR3. The germline V and J ends were trimmed by 3 bases and 1 base, with 12 bases remaining between them.

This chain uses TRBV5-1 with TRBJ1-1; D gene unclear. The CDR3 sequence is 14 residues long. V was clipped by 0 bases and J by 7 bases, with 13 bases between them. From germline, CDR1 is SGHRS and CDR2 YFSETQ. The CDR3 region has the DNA TGCGCCAGCAGCTTGGACCGTCACAGAGTTGAAGCTTTCTTT. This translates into CASSLDRHRVEAFF. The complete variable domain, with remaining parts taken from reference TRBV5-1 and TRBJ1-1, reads KAGVTQTPRYLIKTRGQQVTLSCSPISGHRSVSWYQQTPGQGLQFLFEYFSETQRNKGNFPGRFSGRQFSNSRSEMNVSTLELGDSALYLCASSLDRHRVEAFFGQGTRLTVV.

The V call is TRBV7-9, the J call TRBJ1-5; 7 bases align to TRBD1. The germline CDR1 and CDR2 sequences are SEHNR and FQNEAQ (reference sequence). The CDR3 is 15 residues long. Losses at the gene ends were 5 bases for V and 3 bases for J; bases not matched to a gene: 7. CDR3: CASSGQTGINQPQHF. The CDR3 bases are TGTGCCAGCAGCGGCCAGACAGGGATCAATCAGCCCCAGCATTTT. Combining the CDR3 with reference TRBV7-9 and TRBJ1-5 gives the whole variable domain DTGVSQNPRHKITKRGQNVTFRCDPISEHNRLYWYRQTLGQGPEFLTYFQNEAQLEKSRLLSDRFSAERPKGSFSTLEIQRTEQGDSAMYLCASSGQTGINQPQHFGDGTRLSIL.

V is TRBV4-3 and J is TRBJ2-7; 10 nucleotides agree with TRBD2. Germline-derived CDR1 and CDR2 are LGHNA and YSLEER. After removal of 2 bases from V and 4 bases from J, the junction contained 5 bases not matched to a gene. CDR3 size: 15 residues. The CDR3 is CASSQSASGRYEQYF. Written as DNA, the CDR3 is TGCGCCAGCAGCCAATCGGCTAGCGGGAGATACGAGCAGTACTTC.

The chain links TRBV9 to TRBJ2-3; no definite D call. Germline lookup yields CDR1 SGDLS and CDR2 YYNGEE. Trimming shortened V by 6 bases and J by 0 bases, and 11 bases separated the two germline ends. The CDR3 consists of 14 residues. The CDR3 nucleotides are TGTGCCAGCACTACCGGAGAGAGCACAGATACGCAGTATTTT. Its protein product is CASTTGESTDTQYF.

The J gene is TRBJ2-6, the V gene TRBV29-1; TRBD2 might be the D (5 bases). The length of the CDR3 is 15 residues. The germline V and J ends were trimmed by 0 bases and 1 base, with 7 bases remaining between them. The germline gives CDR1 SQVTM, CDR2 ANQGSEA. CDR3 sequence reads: CSVEERVSGANVLTF. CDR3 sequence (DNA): TGCAGCGTTGAAGAGAGGGTATCTGGGGCCAACGTCCTGACTTTC.

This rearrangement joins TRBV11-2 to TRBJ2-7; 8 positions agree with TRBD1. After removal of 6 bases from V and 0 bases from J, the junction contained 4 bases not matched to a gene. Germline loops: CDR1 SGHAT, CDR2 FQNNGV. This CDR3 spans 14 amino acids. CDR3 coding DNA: TGTGCCAGCAGAACAGGGGGGATCTCCTACGAGCAGTACTTC. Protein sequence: CASRTGGISYEQYF.